These T cell receptor beta chains were read from a single sample in a study of blood T cell repertoires in COVID-19. TCRdb keeps only in-frame clones here, not all; method: immunoSEQ multiplex PCR. The repertoire consists of around 400,000 clones, with around 83% occurring once and the leading ten covering roughly 5.1%. Sequences were obtained from PBMCs or T cells enriched from blood (not recorded which). These TCRs come from a woman aged 45-65 years who had recovered from COVID-19. Both conserved end residues are part of each CDR3. D genes are given only for firm matches. Clone size is not always given. Where it is, it says once, few, many or a class for expanded clones.

>NA|TRBV12-3/TRBV12-4|TRBJ2-5|NA
CASSLTPPETQYF
TGTGCCAGCAGTTTAACACCCCCAGAGACCCAGTACTTC
>TRBD1|TRBV30|TRBJ1-2|NA
CAWRGTGSGYTF
TGTGCCTGGAGGGGGACAGGGTCTGGCTACACCTTC
>NA|TRBV27|TRBJ2-1|NA
CASSLSRLDEQFF
TGTGCCAGCAGTTTATCGAGGCTAGATGAGCAGTTCTTC
>NA|TRBV9|TRBJ1-4|NA
CASSVAAGVREKLFF
TGTGCCAGCAGCGTAGCGGCGGGTGTCCGTGAAAAACTGTTTTTT
>NA|TRBV6-1|TRBJ2-1|NA
CASSEGVPAYNEQFF
TGTGCCAGCAGTGAAGGAGTACCGGCCTACAATGAGCAGTTCTTC
>NA|TRBV5-1|TRBJ1-4|few
CASSPLTPATNEKLFF
TGCGCCAGCAGCCCCCTCACCCCCGCGACTAATGAAAAACTGTTTTTT
>NA|TRBV18|TRBJ2-5|NA
CASSPLPDTGHETQYF
TGTGCCAGCTCACCACTACCCGACACCGGCCATGAGACCCAGTACTTC
>TRBD2|TRBV19|TRBJ2-1|NA
CASIGEPGLVFNEQFF
TGTGCCAGTATAGGCGAGCCGGGACTAGTTTTCAATGAGCAGTTCTTC
>NA|TRBV11-1|TRBJ2-1|NA
CASSSPGEQFF
TGTGCCAGCAGCTCCCCGGGTGAGCAGTTCTTC
>TRBD2|TRBV3-1/TRBV3-2|TRBJ2-3|once
CASSLSGTRHYF
TGTGCCAGCAGCCTATCCGGGACTAGGCACTATTTT
>TRBD1|TRBV6-5|TRBJ1-1|NA
CASNPGGTGTEAFF
TGTGCCAGCAATCCAGGGGGAACGGGCACTGAAGCTTTCTTT
>NA|TRBV9|TRBJ2-3|NA
CASSAVAPRDTQYF
TGTGCCAGCAGCGCCGTAGCTCCCCGAGATACGCAGTATTTT
>NA|TRBV2|TRBJ1-3|NA
CASRLGTPRIGNTIYF
TGTGCCAGCAGGTTAGGGACACCGAGGATTGGAAACACCATATATTTT
>TRBD1|TRBV9|TRBJ1-2|NA
CASSSRQGAGYTF
TGTGCCAGCAGCTCAAGACAGGGTGCTGGCTACACCTTC
>TRBD2|TRBV27|TRBJ2-5|NA
CASSFSGLGDAQYF
TGTGCCAGCAGTTTCTCCGGACTAGGGGACGCCCAGTACTTC
>NA|TRBV27|TRBJ2-7|NA
CASRQTGHQLYEQYF
TGTGCCAGCCGCCAGACAGGTCACCAACTCTACGAGCAGTACTTC
>TRBD1|TRBV6-6|TRBJ1-6|NA
CASSLQGQGANSPLHF
TGTGCCAGCAGTCTCCAGGGACAGGGGGCAAATTCACCCCTCCACTTT
>TRBD1|TRBV6-1|TRBJ1-2|NA
CASSEALTGVRGYTF
TGTGCCAGCAGTGAAGCCCTCACAGGGGTTCGTGGCTACACCTTC
>NA|TRBV6-5|TRBJ1-1|NA
CASSPYRQTNTEAFF
TGTGCCAGCAGTCCTTATCGACAGACGAACACTGAAGCTTTCTTT
>NA|TRBV4-1|TRBJ2-2|NA
CASSTANRAAGELFF
TGCGCCAGCAGCACCGCAAACAGGGCCGCCGGGGAGCTGTTTTTT
>TRBD2|TRBV3-1/TRBV3-2|TRBJ2-3|NA
CASSQTSGVLSDTQYF
TGTGCCAGCAGCCAGACTAGCGGGGTCCTATCAGATACGCAGTATTTT
>TRBD1|TRBV6-5|TRBJ1-1|NA
CASSSRGETFQAFF
TGTGCCAGCAGCAGCAGGGGGGAAACGTTTCAAGCTTTCTTT
>NA|TRBV6-1|TRBJ1-3|NA
CASSEEFRVGGTIYF
TGTGCCAGCAGTGAAGAATTTCGGGTCGGGGGCACCATATATTTT
>NA|TRBV6-5|TRBJ1-1|NA
CASTPPGANTEAFF
TGTGCCAGCACCCCCCCCGGTGCGAACACTGAAGCTTTCTTT
>TRBD1|TRBV4-1|TRBJ1-2|NA
CASSHLLIGRDRDINYGYTF
TGCGCCAGCAGCCATTTACTCATAGGCCGGGACAGAGATATTAACTATGGCTACACCTTC
>NA|TRBV6-2/TRBV6-3|TRBJ2-7|NA
CASSYSSKALDHYEQYF
TGTGCCAGCAGTTACTCGAGTAAGGCCCTAGATCACTACGAGCAGTACTTC
>NA|TRBV7-9|TRBJ1-5|NA
CASSFGDNNQPQHF
TGTGCCAGCAGCTTTGGGGACAACAATCAGCCCCAGCATTTT
>NA|TRBV20-1|TRBJ2-5|NA
CSARRETQYF
TGCAGTGCTAGGAGGGAGACCCAGTACTTC
>NA|TRBV19|TRBJ1-1|NA
CASSIDQGNTEAFF
TGTGCCAGTAGTATAGATCAGGGTAACACTGAAGCTTTCTTT
>TRBD1|TRBV5-1|TRBJ1-2|NA
CASSLAGGTEDNYGYTF
TGCGCCAGCAGCTTGGCGGGGGGGACAGAGGATAACTATGGCTACACCTTC
>NA|TRBV12-3/TRBV12-4|TRBJ1-2|NA
CASSDRLHGYTF
TGTGCCAGCAGCGACAGGTTGCATGGCTACACCTTC
>TRBD1|TRBV30|TRBJ1-2|NA
CAWSVQLLGQGMRGYTF
TGTGCCTGGAGTGTACAATTATTGGGACAGGGAATGCGCGGCTACACCTTC
>TRBD1|TRBV7-8|TRBJ2-1|NA
CASSAGTGANNEQFF
TGTGCCAGCAGCGCCGGGACAGGGGCCAACAATGAGCAGTTCTTC
>TRBD1|TRBV2|TRBJ1-5|NA
CASSNPGQVLQPQHF
TGTGCCAGCTCAAACCCGGGACAGGTACTTCAGCCCCAGCATTTT
>NA|TRBV5-1|TRBJ2-5|NA
CASSLGQESFGTQYF
TGCGCCAGCAGCTTGGGACAGGAAAGTTTCGGGACCCAGTACTTC
>NA|TRBV12-3/TRBV12-4|TRBJ1-1|few
CASSLLQGNAFF
TGTGCCAGCAGTTTGCTTCAGGGCAACGCTTTCTTT
>TRBD1|TRBV7-9|TRBJ2-1|NA
CASSQTGGNEQFF
TGTGCCAGCAGCCAAACAGGGGGCAATGAGCAGTTCTTC
>TRBD1|TRBV3-1/TRBV3-2|TRBJ1-2|NA
CASSQTGGAGYTF
TGTGCCAGCAGCCAAACAGGGGGGGCTGGCTACACCTTC
>TRBD1|TRBV2|TRBJ1-2|few
CASSGDRGLDGYTF
TGTGCCAGCAGTGGGGACAGGGGGCTTGATGGCTACACCTTC
>NA|TRBV20-1|TRBJ1-2|NA
CSANEGTSYTF
TGCAGTGCTAATGAAGGGACTAGCTACACCTTC
>NA|TRBV2|TRBJ1-5|NA
CASSDVSRNQPQHF
TGTGCCAGCAGTGACGTGAGTAGAAATCAGCCCCAGCATTTT
>NA|TRBV6-2/TRBV6-3|TRBJ1-1|NA
CASSYRPGGLDTEAFF
TGTGCCAGCAGTTACCGTCCCGGGGGGCTTGACACTGAAGCTTTCTTT
>TRBD2|TRBV7-2|TRBJ2-1|NA
CASSSTSGPYNEQFF
TGTGCCAGCAGCTCTACTAGCGGGCCCTACAATGAGCAGTTCTTC
>TRBD1|TRBV6-2/TRBV6-3|TRBJ1-5|NA
CASSYSRGTGVNQPQHF
TGTGCCAGCAGTTACTCCCGGGGGACAGGAGTGAATCAGCCCCAGCATTTT
>TRBD1|TRBV7-2|TRBJ1-6|NA
CASSSGQNNSPLHF
TGTGCCAGCAGCTCGGGACAGAATAATTCACCCCTCCACTTT
>NA|TRBV18|TRBJ1-2|NA
CASSPSNPRDFTF
TGTGCCAGCTCACCAAGCAACCCAAGGGACTTCACCTTC
>NA|TRBV5-1|TRBJ2-2|NA
CASSLVGATGELFF
TGCGCCAGCAGCTTGGTAGGGGCAACCGGGGAGCTGTTTTTT
>NA|TRBV30|TRBJ1-2|NA
CAWNRADGYTF
TGTGCCTGGAACAGGGCGGATGGCTACACCTTC
>NA|TRBV5-1|TRBJ1-1|NA
CASRGAFEAFF
TGCGCCAGCAGGGGGGCCTTTGAAGCTTTCTTT